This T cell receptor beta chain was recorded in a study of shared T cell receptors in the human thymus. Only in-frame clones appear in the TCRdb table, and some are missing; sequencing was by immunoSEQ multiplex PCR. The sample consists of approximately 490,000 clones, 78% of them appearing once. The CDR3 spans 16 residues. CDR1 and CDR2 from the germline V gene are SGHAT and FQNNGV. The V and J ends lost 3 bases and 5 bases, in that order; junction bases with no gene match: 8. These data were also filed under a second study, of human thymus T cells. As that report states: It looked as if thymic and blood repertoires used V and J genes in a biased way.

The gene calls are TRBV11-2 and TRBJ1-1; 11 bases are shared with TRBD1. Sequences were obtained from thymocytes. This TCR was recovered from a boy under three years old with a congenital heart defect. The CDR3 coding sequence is TGTGCCAGCAGCTTTAACAGGGACAGGGGGTATACTGAAGCTTTCTTT. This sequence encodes CASSFNRDRGYTEAFF.